This T cell receptor (beta chain) originates from a study of cytomegalovirus exposure and HLA in healthy donors. The CDR3 covers 18 residues. Trimming shortened V by 5 bases and J by 1 base, and 20 bases separated the two germline ends. The germline CDR1 and CDR2 sequences are SGHVS and FNYEAQ. Points from the study as a whole: It was likely that a cluster of highly shared sequence variants was a sequencing artifact. Using a false discovery rate of 0.05, a later analysis showed that roughly 16,000 TCR beta sequences were associated with HLA alleles. Listed as cytomegalovirus-associated were more than 150 TCR beta chains.

This clone was seen just once. Its target is unknown. PCR employed 60 Vbeta and 13 Jbeta primers. Original data processing: It was a later analysis that counted some 80 million unique TCR beta chains, of which 8.5 million to 12 million were shared. Clones were read by immunoSEQ multiplex PCR, and TCRdb kept only the in-frame ones, dropping some. The D gene and trimming were derived from the DNA, and the V and J assignments and clone size from that table. This table holds more than 90,000 clones, approximately 79% found once. V and J are TRBV7-6 and TRBJ2-2, with TRBD1 as a possible D gene (6 bases). This sequence originates from a man aged 50 or older in good health and CMV-seropositive. The sample taken for sequencing was PBMCs. CDR3 DNA sequence: TGTGCCAGCAGCAACACCCCCGGGACACAGGGGAACACCGGGGAGCTGTTTTTT. Translated, it gives CASSNTPGTQGNTGELFF. Looking up the rest from reference TRBV7-6 and TRBJ2-2 gives the full variable domain: GAGVSQSPRYKVTKRGQDVALRCDPISGHVSLYWYRQALGQGPEFLTYFNYEAQQDKSGLPNDRFSAERPEGSISTLTIQRTEQRDSAMYRCASSNTPGTQGNTGELFFGEGSRLTVL.